This T cell receptor beta chain was identified in a study of blood T cell repertoires in COVID-19 (dated by TCRdb to 2018 to 2021). For context, the study as a whole: Samples covering the acute and convalescent phases of COVID-19 were provided by collaborators in the United States, Italy and Spain. Sample metadata almost always included a de-identified subject ID, COVID-19 status, age in years and sex. The prospective study material was composed of cDNA or gDNA derived from T cells, B-cell-depleted T cells, or PBMCs. The repertoires were released in a freely available public database meant as a resource for research on the immune response to SARS-CoV-2. Where available, HLA class I and class II types were obtained from metadata supplied by the sample provider rather than from assay-based typing. Subjects who had been exposed to COVID-19, were actively infected with it, or had recovered from it provided the deeply sampled blood TCRbeta repertoires that made up the dataset. Samples were obtained from the ongoing ImmuneRACE study (first 160 participants) and from over 1,000 subjects provided by 6 global collaborators. Summary of the overall study and its limitations: The quantity of clinical and demographic metadata differed by source and by participant and was supplied without curation.

One collaborating source in Seattle enrolled patients during active infection and followed them longitudinally through the course of disease. The collaborating institutions used their own protocols to collect whole blood in K2EDTA tubes. For TCRbeta analysis, collaborators shipped samples as frozen whole blood, isolated PBMCs, or DNA extracted from either of those sample types. The immunoSEQ Assay, a bias-controlled multiplex PCR, was used to amplify TCRbeta CDR3 regions from genomic DNA. The authors' analysis ran thus. The number of nucleated cells in each sample was estimated by amplification of reference gene primers within the assay. To quantify the absolute abundance of each unique TCRbeta CDR3 rearrangement, sequence reads were collapsed and filtered. For each sample, productive Simpson clonality was calculated as the square root of Simpson's diversity index across productive rearrangements. TCRdb limited this immuneACCESS table to in-frame rearrangements with V and J called. A share of clones is missing; checked studies link under half to unresolved V genes, and the rest is unexplained. For V, J and clone size, that table is used; D and trimming come from the DNA. The sample contains roughly 440,000 clones, approximately 89% of them found a single time. The ten largest clones represent over 9.5% of the sample.

This clone has just a few counts. Its antigen has not been determined. Base qualities are not provided; no much larger clone lies one nucleotide away. From cysteine to phenylalanine, the CDR3 is 14 amino acids long. This entry keeps only the CDR3 DNA: 42 bases, framed from base 1. Trimming accounts for 10 bases at V and 3 bases at J, while the number of junction bases matched to no gene is 8. Looking up the germline V gene (reference sequence) yields CDR1 SGHNT and CDR2 YYREEE. This clonotype was sampled from a woman between 50 and 59 years old with COVID-19, enrolled during active disease. The rearrangement joined TRBV5-4 to TRBJ2-2, with TRBD1 identical over 8 junction bases. The specimen was peripheral blood. The CDR3 protein: CAVQTGEDTGELFF. The DNA sequence follows: TGTGCCGTCCAGACAGGGGAGGACACCGGGGAGCTGTTTTTT.